These 18 T cell receptor beta chains were sequenced from one sample in a study of regulatory T cells in long-lasting Graves disease (dated by TCRdb to the early 2020s). The library was obtained by multiplex PCR. Sequencing relied on an Illumina HiSeq 4000. iRepertoire HTBI primers and Arm-PCR amplification of CDR3 regions were used to construct TCR beta libraries. TCRdb passed the public sequencing reads through fastp at Q25 and MiXCR, retaining productive beta sequences. Merged by CDR3 protein, the rows form single entries marked with the most common genes and DNA. Within this sample are approximately 440,000 distinct CDR3 sequences, with less than 25% of them counted one time only. Around 24% of the sample belongs to the ten largest clones. The time point label for this specimen denotes: persistent/refractory GD, antithyroid drugs over 5 years with positive TRAb. For both TCR sequencing and RNA sequencing, RNA was extracted from PBMCs using TRIzol.

Source: peripheral blood mononuclear cells (PBMCs), taken when the disease was refractory, from a patient treated with antithyroid drugs. The receptors come from a female donor with Graves disease.

This clonotype came up a few times. The rearrangement uses TRBV20-1 and TRBJ1-1; 7 bases line up with TRBD1. There are 16 residues in the CDR3. V lost 2 bases to trimming and J lost 4 bases; unmatched junction nucleotides: 13. Germline V gives CDR1 DFQATT, CDR2 SNEGSKA (reference sequence). The CDR3 nucleotides read TGCAGTGCTAGATCCAAGGGGGCCCCGGGGGGCACTGAAGCTTTCTTT. Protein sequence: CSARSKGAPGGTEAFF.

Worth noting for this clonotype: An end of the junction does not agree with germline; a read error may underlie this. The chain joins TRBV6-1 to TRBJ1-3; D is unclear. The CDR3 spans 14 residues. Germline lookup yields CDR1 MNHNS and CDR2 SASEGT. CDR3 region: CASREVSSGNTIYF. DNA of the CDR3: TGTGCCAGCAGGGAAGTCAGCTCTGGAAACACCATATATTTT.

The chain carries TRBV5-1 and TRBJ2-7, with D possibly called TRBD1 or TRBD2 (6 bases each). V lost 4 bases, J lost 5 bases, and 13 bases lay in between. CDR1 SGHRS and CDR2 YFSETQ come from the germline V gene. The CDR3 consists of 13 residues. CDR3 nucleotide sequence: TGCGCCAGCAGCCGAGGAGGGGGAGACGAGCAGTACTTC. This encodes CASSRGGGDEQYF.

As DNA, the CDR3 is TGCAGCCCAAGCCCAGCTAGGACCACTGAAGCTTTCTTT. Its protein product is CSPSPARTTEAFF. This sequence joins TRBV29-1 and TRBJ1-1; D call uncertain. V was clipped by 8 bases and J by 4 bases, with 17 bases between them. The germline V gene has CDR1 SQVTM and CDR2 ANQGSEA. The CDR3 consists of 13 residues.

This clonotype was seen a few times. This chain joins TRBV19 and TRBJ2-7, with 13 bases lining up with TRBD2. CDR3 length: 17 amino acids. Germline values: CDR1 LNHDA, CDR2 SQIVND (reference sequence). The V gene end was trimmed by 6 bases and the J gene end by 0 bases; junction bases not matched to a gene: 8. For the CDR3, the DNA is TGTGCCAGTAGCCGACTAGCGGGAGGTCTGCGCTCCTACGAGCAGTACTTC. Encoded protein: CASSRLAGGLRSYEQYF.

The V and J genes are TRBV11-1 and TRBJ2-7; 9 nucleotides match TRBD1. The CDR3 consists of 16 residues. Germline CDR1 and CDR2: SGHAT and FQDESV (reference sequence). With V trimmed by 0 bases and J by 3 bases, 6 bases remained unmatched. CDR3 sequence reads: CASSLARTGALYEQYF. The CDR3 DNA reads as TGTGCCAGCAGCTTAGCGAGGACAGGGGCCCTCTACGAGCAGTACTTC. The entire variable domain, with the rest obtained from reference TRBV11-1 and TRBJ2-7, is as follows: EAEVAQSPRYKITEKSQAVAFWCDPISGHATLYWYRQILGQGPELLVQFQDESVVDDSQLPKDRFSAERLKGVDSTLKIQPAELGDSAMYLCASSLARTGALYEQYFGPGTRLTVT.

This clonotype was picked up many times. The chain combines TRBV12-3 or TRBV12-4 with TRBJ1-4, with 9 nucleotides matching TRBD1. The CDR3 extends over 15 amino acids. V trimming: 2 bases; J trimming: 8 bases; junction bases outside the gene matches: 6. CDR3 region: CASSLRGQGREKLFF. The CDR3 DNA follows: TGTGCCAGCAGTTTAAGGGGACAGGGACGAGAAAAACTGTTTTTT.

This clonotype has a count of ten or more. The rearrangement joins TRBV5-1 to TRBJ2-7, with D tentatively TRBD1 (6 bases). There are 14 residues in the CDR3. Deletions cut 4 bases from V and 2 bases from J, with 13 bases between. Per the germline V gene, CDR1 is SGHRS and CDR2 is YFSETQ. The CDR3 coding sequence is TGCGCCAGCAGCGTCGGGGACAAAGCCTACGAGCAGTACTTC. Encoded protein: CASSVGDKAYEQYF.

Ten or more counts support this clonotype. J is TRBJ1-2 and V is TRBV20-1, with TRBD1 identical over 7 bases. This CDR3 spans 14 amino acids. Germline loops: CDR1 DFQATT, CDR2 SNEGSKA (reference sequence). V gave up 5 bases and J gave up 2 bases; unmatched junction bases: 8. The CDR3 sequence is CSAETGEGNYGYTF. The CDR3 DNA is TGCAGTGCTGAAACAGGGGAGGGGAACTATGGCTACACCTTC.

The chain combines TRBV6-5 with TRBJ2-7; no clear D gene. The germline gives CDR1 MNHEY, CDR2 SVGAGI. CDR3 length equals 14 residues. V lost 0 bases and J 6 bases, leaving 12 bases between the germline ends. CDR3 sequence reads: CASSYSVHAPEQYF. The CDR3 bases are TGTGCCAGCAGTTACTCGGTCCATGCACCCGAGCAGTACTTC.

This chain uses TRBV7-2 with TRBJ2-5; D ambiguous. CDR1 and CDR2 (germline): SGHTA, FQGNSA. Trimming took off 5 bases at V and 1 base at J, with 14 bases between the two ends. This CDR3 comprises 15 residues. CDR3 sequence: CASSLPTVIQETQYF. The CDR3 coding sequence is TGTGCCAGCAGCCTGCCAACAGTAATCCAAGAGACCCAGTACTTC.

The chain is built from TRBV7-2 and TRBJ1-2; D gene ambiguous. V dropped 5 bases and J dropped 7 bases, with 11 bases sitting between them. The length of the CDR3 is 12 residues. Germline-derived CDR1 and CDR2 are SGHTA and FQGNSA. The chain's CDR3 is CASSRTAGGYTF. The CDR3 DNA follows: TGTGCCAGCAGCCGCACAGCCGGTGGCTACACCTTC.

This clonotype was observed a handful of times. The chain is built from TRBV20-1 and TRBJ2-7, with D tentatively TRBD2 (6 bases). Germline loops: CDR1 DFQATT, CDR2 SNEGSKA (reference sequence). The CDR3 consists of 13 residues. Trimming took 2 bases from V and 4 from J, leaving 12 bases between them. The CDR3 DNA follows: TGCAGTGCTAGACCCGGGAGAGGGTACGAGCAGTACTTC. Protein product: CSARPGRGYEQYF.

The rearrangement joins TRBV10-3 to TRBJ2-5; the D gene is possibly TRBD2 (5 bases). Germline CDR1 and CDR2: ENHRY and SYGVKD. The V and J ends lost 0 bases and 2 bases respectively, with 10 bases between them. This CDR3 has 15 amino acids. The CDR3 sequence: CAISESRAGQETQYF. The CDR3 region has the DNA TGTGCCATCAGTGAGTCGAGGGCAGGACAAGAGACCCAGTACTTC.

The chain combines TRBV3-1 with TRBJ2-7, with a possible D match to TRBD1 (5 bases). Germline values: CDR1 LGHDT, CDR2 YNNKEL (reference sequence). The CDR3 contains 13 residues. Trimming cost V 8 bases and J 3 bases, with 14 bases left between them. The CDR3 sequence: CASVWGEVYEQYF. For the CDR3, the DNA is TGTGCCAGCGTCTGGGGCGAGGTCTACGAGCAGTACTTC.

The chain combines TRBV15 with TRBJ2-1, with 7 bases that match TRBD2. The CDR3 is made up of 15 amino acids. The germline V gene encodes CDR1 LNHNV and CDR2 YYDKDF (reference sequence). V lost 1 base, J lost 5 bases, and 5 bases stayed unmatched. CDR3 loop: CATSRVLADNNEQFF. The CDR3 DNA reads as TGTGCCACCAGCAGAGTGCTAGCGGATAACAATGAGCAGTTCTTC.

The chain links TRBV29-1 to TRBJ2-1, with 8 bases identical to TRBD1. Germline V CDR1 and CDR2: SQVTM, ANQGSEA. V lost 5 bases and J lost 1; bases outside the gene matches: 4. This CDR3 has 14 amino acids. The CDR3 DNA is TGCAGCGTTAACGACAGGGGTTCCTACAATGAGCAGTTCTTC. Translating it yields CSVNDRGSYNEQFF.

The chain carries TRBV4-1 and TRBJ2-5; D is tentatively TRBD1 or TRBD2 (5 bases each). There are 14 residues in the CDR3. The V gene lost 0 bases and the J gene lost 4 bases, with 9 bases spanning the gap. CDR1 is MGHRA and CDR2 is YSYEKL in the germline V gene. The CDR3 DNA sequence: TGCGCCAGCAGCCAAGATACTAGGGGAGAGACCCAGTACTTC. Its translation: CASSQDTRGETQYF.